The 14 T cell receptor beta chains presented below share a single source sample, sequenced in a study of blood T cell repertoires in COVID-19. The method was immunoSEQ multiplex PCR; TCRdb's version includes in-frame clones alone and lacks a portion of them. The top ten hold about 4.1% of the sample, which has 95,000 to 150,000 clones, about nine tenths seen once. Material for sequencing was peripheral blood. The receptors originated from a man between 35 and 55 years old with acute or convalescent COVID-19.

The CDR3 region is CASSWRLVPTDTQYF. The CDR3 DNA reads as TGTGCCAGCAGCTGGAGACTAGTCCCCACAGATACGCAGTATTTT. V gene TRBV13 combines with J gene TRBJ2-3, with D possibly TRBD2 on 6 matching bases. CDR1 is PRHDT and CDR2 is FYEKMQ in the germline V gene (reference sequence). Between the trimmed V and J ends, which lost 4 bases and 2 bases, there was a span of 13 bases. The CDR3 is 15 amino acids.

This clone occurred once. The gene calls are TRBV2 and TRBJ2-2, with TRBD1 matching 8 bases. With V trimmed by 6 bases and J by 4 bases, 10 bases remained unmatched. The CDR3 covers 16 residues. CDR1 is SNHLY and CDR2 is FYNNEI in the germline V gene. The CDR3 reads CASSKPTGATTGELFF. The CDR3, as DNA: TGTGCCAGCAGCAAACCGACAGGGGCCACCACCGGGGAGCTGTTTTTT.

This sequence joins TRBV7-9 and TRBJ2-3; a possible D gene is TRBD1 (6 bases). V was pared by 5 bases and J by 6 bases, with 9 bases between. The germline V gene encodes CDR1 SEHNR and CDR2 FQNEAQ (reference sequence). The CDR3 spans 12 residues. CDR3 in amino acids: CASSATGDTQYF. CDR3 DNA sequence: TGTGCCAGCAGCGCGACAGGCGATACGCAGTATTTT.

The V and J genes are TRBV5-1 and TRBJ2-1, with D perhaps matching TRBD2 (6 bases). This CDR3 region has 14 residues. V lost 0 bases, J lost 6 bases, and 10 bases lay in between. The germline V gene has CDR1 SGHRS and CDR2 YFSETQ. The CDR3 loop reads CASSLEVGGNEQFF. As DNA, the CDR3 is TGCGCCAGCAGCTTGGAGGTGGGGGGCAATGAGCAGTTCTTC.

This chain connects TRBV11-2 to TRBJ1-2, with D maybe TRBD1 (6 bases). V was shortened by 0 bases and J by 7 bases, with 12 bases between the two germline ends. Germline loops: CDR1 SGHAT, CDR2 FQNNGV. CDR3 size: 14 residues. The CDR3 region has the DNA TGTGCCAGCAGCTTAGAGCGGGGGGCGGGTGGCTACACCTTC. It specifies CASSLERGAGGYTF. The variable domain in full, with the rest retrieved from reference TRBV11-2 and TRBJ1-2, is EAGVAQSPRYKIIEKRQSVAFWCNPISGHATLYWYQQILGQGPKLLIQFQNNGVVDDSQLPKDRFSAERLKGVDSTLKIQPAKLEDSAVYLCASSLERGAGGYTFGSGTRLTVV.

This chain links TRBV6-5 with TRBJ1-2, with 9 bases fitting TRBD1. V lost 6 bases and J lost 13; bases outside the gene matches: 15. The CDR3 loop spans 14 amino acids. Germline CDR1 MNHEY, CDR2 SVGAGI. The CDR3 coding sequence is TGTGCCAGCAGAGGAACCGGGACAGGGTTTGTGTGCACCTTC. Translated, it gives CASRGTGTGFVCTF.

The V and J genes are TRBV12-5 and TRBJ1-6, with D maybe TRBD1 (5 bases). Trimming removed 3 bases from V and 4 bases from J, with 13 bases in between. This CDR3 has 16 amino acids. The V gene's germline CDR1 is LGHNT and CDR2 FRNRAP. The CDR3 region is CASGLTAGRYNSPLHF. The CDR3 DNA follows: TGTGCTAGTGGTTTAACGGCGGGACGGTATAATTCACCCCTCCACTTT.

The V call is TRBV27, the J call TRBJ1-6, with 7 nucleotides matching TRBD1. The CDR3 runs to 17 residues. After removal of 5 bases from V and 0 bases from J, the junction contained 7 bases not matched to a gene. CDR1 and CDR2 from the germline V gene are MNHEY and SMNVEV (reference sequence). The CDR3 DNA sequence: TGTGCCAGCAGTCCGACCAGGGGGAGCTCCTATAATTCACCCCTCCACTTT. It codes for CASSPTRGSSYNSPLHF.

The CDR3 coding sequence is TGTGCCAGCAGCGAGACTAGCCCCCATGAGCAGTTCTTC. Translating gives CASSETSPHEQFF. J is TRBJ2-1 and V is TRBV11-3; 7 nucleotides agree with TRBD2. V lost 5 bases and J lost 8; bases outside the gene matches: 6. Germline-derived CDR1 and CDR2 are SGHNT and YENEEA. The CDR3 runs to 13 residues.

This chain connects TRBV5-5 to TRBJ1-6, with D perhaps matching TRBD1 (5 bases). There are 15 residues in the CDR3. Trimming shortened V by 4 bases and J by 14 bases, and 22 bases separated the two germline ends. Germline V gene data show CDR1 as SGHKS and CDR2 as YYEKEE (reference sequence). The CDR3 loop reads CASSLLGDSQLALHF. The CDR3 nucleotides are TGTGCCAGCAGCCTTTTAGGGGATTCCCAGTTGGCCCTCCACTTT.

The chain combines TRBV19 with TRBJ1-1, with D maybe TRBD1 (5 bases). The CDR3 has 14 amino acids. Germline CDR1 LNHDA, CDR2 SQIVND (reference sequence). The V and J ends lost 8 bases and 3 bases respectively, with 16 bases between them. CDR3 sequence reads: CASGRGAADTEAFF. The CDR3 DNA reads as TGTGCCAGTGGGCGCGGGGCGGCAGACACTGAAGCTTTCTTT.

The chain is built from TRBV3-1 (or the pseudogene TRBV3-2) and TRBJ2-3, with TRBD2 matching 7 bases. Per the germline V gene, CDR1 is LGHDT and CDR2 is YNNKEL (reference sequence). The trim removed 4 bases at V and 2 bases at J, leaving 9 bases unmatched. The CDR3 runs to 16 residues. In DNA, the CDR3 is TGTGCCAGCAGCCCTGCTGGGCGGGGGATCACAGATACGCAGTATTTT. Protein: CASSPAGRGITDTQYF.

The chain is built from TRBV29-1 and TRBJ1-1, with TRBD1 as a possible D gene (6 bases). Looked up from germline, CDR1 is SQVTM and CDR2 is ANQGSEA. The length of the CDR3 is 13 residues. The V end lost 6 bases, the J end lost 4 bases, and 15 bases lay between the germline ends. CDR3 in amino acids: CSVYREGGTEAFF. The CDR3 DNA is TGCAGCGTCTACAGGGAGGGAGGCACTGAAGCTTTCTTT.

A single count supports this clone. This chain links TRBV6-1 with TRBJ2-3; D may be TRBD1 (7 bases). The CDR3 totals 16 residues. V was pared by 3 bases and J by 0 bases, with 13 bases between. From germline, CDR1 is MNHNS and CDR2 SASEGT. CDR3 nucleotide sequence: TGTGCCAGCAGTGACAGGGGGAGGTCGAGCACAGATACGCAGTATTTT. Encoded protein: CASSDRGRSSTDTQYF.